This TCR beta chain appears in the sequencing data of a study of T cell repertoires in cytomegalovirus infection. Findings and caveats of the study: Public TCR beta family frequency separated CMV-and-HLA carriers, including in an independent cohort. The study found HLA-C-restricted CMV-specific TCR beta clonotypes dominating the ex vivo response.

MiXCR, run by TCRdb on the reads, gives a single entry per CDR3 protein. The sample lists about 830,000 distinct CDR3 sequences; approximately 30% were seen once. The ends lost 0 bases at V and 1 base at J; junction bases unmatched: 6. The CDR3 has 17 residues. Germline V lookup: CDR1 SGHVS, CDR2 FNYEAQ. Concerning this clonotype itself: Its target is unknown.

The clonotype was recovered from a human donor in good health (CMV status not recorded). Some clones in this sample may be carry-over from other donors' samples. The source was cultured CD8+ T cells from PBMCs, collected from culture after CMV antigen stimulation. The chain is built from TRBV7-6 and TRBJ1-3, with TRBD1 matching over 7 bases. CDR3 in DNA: TGTGCCAGCAGCTTAGCGGGGGAGACAGGGTCTGGAAACACCATATATTTT. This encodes CASSLAGETGSGNTIYF.